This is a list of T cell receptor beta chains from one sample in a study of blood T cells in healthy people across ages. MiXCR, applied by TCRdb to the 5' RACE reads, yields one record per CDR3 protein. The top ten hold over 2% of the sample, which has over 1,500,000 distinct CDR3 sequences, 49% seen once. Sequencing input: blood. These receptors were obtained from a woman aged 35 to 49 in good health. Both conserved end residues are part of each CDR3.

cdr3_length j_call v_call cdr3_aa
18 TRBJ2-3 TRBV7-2 CASSLNSFASSDTDTRYF
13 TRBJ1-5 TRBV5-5 CASSLDWNQPQHF
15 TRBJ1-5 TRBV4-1 CASSQVGIGNQPQHF
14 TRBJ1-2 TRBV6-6 CASSPNRGTNGYTF
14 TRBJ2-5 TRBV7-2 CASSLRGSVETQYF
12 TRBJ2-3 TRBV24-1 CATSSSTDTQYF
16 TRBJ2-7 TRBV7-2 CASSLRGGQASYEQYF
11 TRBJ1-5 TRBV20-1 CKAWGVQPQHF
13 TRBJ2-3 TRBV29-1 CSGSGPDTDTQYF
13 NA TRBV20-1 CSARGAGSREQYF
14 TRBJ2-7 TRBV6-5 CASSYVGQGYEQYF
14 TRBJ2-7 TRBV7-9 CASSRVSSYNEQYF
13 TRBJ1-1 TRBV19 CASADGMNTEAFF
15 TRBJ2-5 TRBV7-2 CASARSIGVSETQYF
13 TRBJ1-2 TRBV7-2 CASSLESFYGYTF
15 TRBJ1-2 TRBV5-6 CASSLLGQGIHGYTF
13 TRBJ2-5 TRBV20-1 CSANPGVGETQYF
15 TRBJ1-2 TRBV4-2 CASSQEQGTGYGYTF
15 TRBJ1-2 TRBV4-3 CASSQEAGAGSGYTF
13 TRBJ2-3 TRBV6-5 CASTEPGADTQYF
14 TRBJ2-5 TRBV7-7 CASSLAAFLGTQYF
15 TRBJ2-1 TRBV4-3 CASSQEDRARNEQFF
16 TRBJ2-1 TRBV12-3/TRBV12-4 CASSPRQRGMSNEQFF
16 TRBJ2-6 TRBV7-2 CASSHRRVAGANVLTF
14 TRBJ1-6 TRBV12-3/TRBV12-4 CASSLGGWNSPLHF
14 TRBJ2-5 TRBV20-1 CSARPPRGGETQYF
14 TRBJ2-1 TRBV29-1 CSVYLGQGRYEQFF
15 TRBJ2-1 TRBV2 CASNLYRGQIDEQFF
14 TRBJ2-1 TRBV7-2 CASSAGGTDNEQFF
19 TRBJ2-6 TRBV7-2 CASSRRPGAILSGANVPTF
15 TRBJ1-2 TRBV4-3 CASSQDFSGNYGYTF
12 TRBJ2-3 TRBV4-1 CASSGGLDTQYF
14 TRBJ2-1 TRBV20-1 CSANPGSRYNEQFF
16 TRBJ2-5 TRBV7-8 CASSRLADPGQETQYF
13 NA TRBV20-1 CSARESVQGTQYF
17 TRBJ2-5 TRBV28 CASSSELAGRGGETQYF
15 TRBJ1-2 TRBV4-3 CASSQVLGVNYGYTF
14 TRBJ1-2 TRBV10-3 CAIRGQATLYGYTF
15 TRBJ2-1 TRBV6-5 CASSLLAGGQGEQFF
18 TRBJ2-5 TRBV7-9 CASSSDRAGTLTMQTQYF
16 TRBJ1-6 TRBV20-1 CSAAYGGPLPHSPLHF
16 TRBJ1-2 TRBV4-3 CASSQDRGGAGRGYTF
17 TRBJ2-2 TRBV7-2 CASSLVSQAANTGGLFF
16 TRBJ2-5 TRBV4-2 CASSQEGPGWQETQYF
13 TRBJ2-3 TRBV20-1 CSAKRVFLDTQYF
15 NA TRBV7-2 CASSLGGVLAYEQYF
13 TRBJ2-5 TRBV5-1 CASSLQGLKTQYF
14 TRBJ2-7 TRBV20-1 CSASRRGGLYEQYF
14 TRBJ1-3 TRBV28 CASGTGNSGNTIYF
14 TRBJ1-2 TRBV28 CASSLGTGFGGYTF
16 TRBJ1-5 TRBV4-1 CASSQDSRDSNQPQHF
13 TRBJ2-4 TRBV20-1 CSAREPGPKEQYF
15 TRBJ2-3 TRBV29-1 CSVVIRDTHTDTQYF
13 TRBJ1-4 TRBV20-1 CSARRSANEKLFF
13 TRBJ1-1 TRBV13 CASSLNRMTEAFF
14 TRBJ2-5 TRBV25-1 CVSSAWGYQETQYF
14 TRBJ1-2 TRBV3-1 CASSSEGLSYGYTF
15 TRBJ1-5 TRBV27 CASSNLTGRNQPQHF